The table lists the clone carrying this T cell receptor (beta chain) with a count of one. Data came from immunoSEQ multiplex PCR; TCRdb stores just in-frame clones and leaves some out. This sample yields over 10,000 clones, of which just under 85% are seen a single time; about 23% belongs to the top ten. Germline assignment: CDR1 MNHEY and CDR2 SMNVEV (reference sequence). J gave up 2 bases and V 6 bases, and 2 bases lay outside the gene matches. This CDR3 has 13 amino acids. This entry comes from a study of graft-versus-host responses after intestinal transplantation. The chain couples TRBV27 to TRBJ2-7; 9 bases fit TRBD1. The source of this sequence is a human patient who received an intestinal transplant, so some T cells may come from the graft donor. Sequences were derived from PBMCs, sampled after intestinal transplantation. The CDR3 region has the DNA TGTGCCAGCAGGGGGACAGGGACCTACGAGCAGTACTTC. Translated, it gives CASRGTGTYEQYF.